A selection of T cell receptor beta chains follows, all from one sample in a study of OX40 agonist ivuxolimab in advanced cancers. Only in-frame clones appear in the TCRdb table, and some are missing; sequencing was by immunoSEQ multiplex PCR. The profile shows around 48,000 clones, roughly 85% of them singletons. Sequencing used CD4+ or CD8+ T cells sorted from blood, obtained in a trial of the OX40 agonist ivuxolimab. These receptors originate from an adult with an advanced solid tumor such as melanoma, head and neck, liver or kidney cancer. Each CDR3 is given without its conserved first and last residue. A D gene is named only where the DNA matches it firmly.

D,J,V,CDR3
TRBD1,TRBJ1-1,TRBV4-1,ASSPTLKGAKTEAF
.,TRBJ2-3,TRBV2,ASSERRTSTDTQY
.,.,TRBV7-6,ASSWKDTYEQY
TRBD2,TRBJ2-7,TRBV10-3,AITNTSGRSYEQY
.,TRBJ2-7,TRBV7-6,ASSIQQGSYEQY
.,TRBJ2-7,TRBV11-3,ASSLGSEYEQY
.,TRBJ1-4,TRBV10-3,AISDEASQGEKLF
.,TRBJ2-7,TRBV10-2,ASSESGVLGEQY
TRBD1,TRBJ2-7,TRBV5-1,ASSTWTGSEQY
.,TRBJ1-2,TRBV4-2,ASSQDGTSNYGYT
.,TRBJ2-3,TRBV19,ASSIGAPTSTDTQY
TRBD2,TRBJ2-5,TRBV5-4,ASSLSGGQETQY
.,TRBJ1-1,TRBV28,ASSSINTEAF
TRBD1,TRBJ2-3,TRBV30,AWRKGQPASAQY